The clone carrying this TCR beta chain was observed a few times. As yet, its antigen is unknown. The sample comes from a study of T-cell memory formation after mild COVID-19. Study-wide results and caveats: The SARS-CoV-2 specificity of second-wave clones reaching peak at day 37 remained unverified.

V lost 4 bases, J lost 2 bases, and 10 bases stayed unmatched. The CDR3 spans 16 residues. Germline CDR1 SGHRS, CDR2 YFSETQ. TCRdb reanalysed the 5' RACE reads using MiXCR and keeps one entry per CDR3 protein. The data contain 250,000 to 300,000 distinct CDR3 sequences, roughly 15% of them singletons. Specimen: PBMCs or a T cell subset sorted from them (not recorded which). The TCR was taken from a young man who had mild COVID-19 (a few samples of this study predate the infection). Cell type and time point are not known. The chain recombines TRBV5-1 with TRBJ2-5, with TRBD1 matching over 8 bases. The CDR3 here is CASSQRTGSQQETQYF. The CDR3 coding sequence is TGCGCCAGCAGCCAGCGGACAGGGTCCCAACAAGAGACCCAGTACTTC.